The 20 T cell receptor beta chains listed next were all sequenced from one sample in a study of blood T cell repertoires in COVID-19. Clones were read by immunoSEQ multiplex PCR, and TCRdb kept only the in-frame ones, dropping some. This sample has some 180,000 clones, with roughly four fifths found just once. Material for sequencing was peripheral blood. The receptors come from a woman aged 40 to 49 with COVID-19, enrolled during active disease.

The chain couples TRBV21-1 to TRBJ2-1; the table gives TRBD2 as D, unverified against the DNA. TRBV21-1 is reported as a pseudogene. This CDR3 contains 19 residues. CDR3 sequence: CASTIEPVASDYFYNEQFF. CDR3 DNA sequence: TGTGCCAGCACCATAGAACCGGTGGCTAGCGACTACTTCTACAATGAGCAGTTCTTC.

The chain is built from TRBV30 and TRBJ1-3, with 9 bases aligning to TRBD1. This CDR3 region has 15 residues. Germline V CDR1 and CDR2: GTSNPN, SVGIG (reference sequence). V gave up 1 base and J gave up 5 bases; unmatched junction bases: 6. The CDR3 DNA follows: TGTGCCTGGAGTGGGGGGACAGGGCCGAGAAACACCATATATTTT. It encodes CAWSGGTGPRNTIYF.

The chain employs TRBV5-1 and TRBJ2-4, with D unclear. CDR1 and CDR2 from the germline V gene are SGHRS and YFSETQ. This CDR3 spans 17 amino acids. Trimming took off 4 bases at V and 1 base at J, with 18 bases between the two ends. CDR3 nucleotide sequence: TGCGCCAGCAGCAACTCCAAAAAAACGTGGGCCAAAAACATTCAGTACTTC. Translation gives CASSNSKKTWAKNIQYF.

V and J are TRBV28 and TRBJ2-1; D is perhaps TRBD2 (5 bases). Trimming pared 1 base from V and 6 bases from J, leaving 13 bases between. The germline V gene encodes CDR1 MDHEN and CDR2 SYDVKM. The CDR3 is 15 amino acids. The CDR3: CASSLLSGNGNEQFF. In DNA, the CDR3 is TGTGCCAGCAGTTTATTGTCGGGAAACGGCAATGAGCAGTTCTTC.

This clone came up a few times. J is TRBJ2-5 and V is TRBV29-1, with D perhaps matching TRBD2 (6 bases). V lost 6 bases, J lost 5 bases, and 13 bases lay in between. The CDR3 is 12 residues long. The germline V gene encodes CDR1 SQVTM and CDR2 ANQGSEA. CDR3 nucleotide sequence: TGCAGCGTAAAGTCCCGGGGGGAGACCCAGTACTTC. Translating it yields CSVKSRGETQYF.

The chain links TRBV5-4 to TRBJ2-3; TRBD2 matches at 12 bases. The CDR3 spans 17 residues. Losses at the gene ends were 4 bases for V and 1 base for J; bases not matched to a gene: 7. Germline CDR1 SGHNT, CDR2 YYREEE (reference sequence). The CDR3 region is CASSHRLAGVGTDTQYF. In DNA form, the CDR3 reads TGTGCCAGCAGCCACCGACTAGCGGGAGTAGGCACAGATACGCAGTATTTT.

The J gene is TRBJ2-3, the V gene TRBV4-1, with D possibly being TRBD1 (6 bases). The CDR3 extends over 18 amino acids. Germline CDR1 is MGHRA and CDR2 is YSYEKL. Trimming took 1 base from V and 6 from J, leaving 23 bases between them. The DNA for the CDR3 is TGCGCCAGCAGCCAAGTGGGGGCCGGCTCCCAGGTGGGGGATACGCAGTATTTT. This translates into CASSQVGAGSQVGDTQYF.

The chain links TRBV27 to TRBJ2-2, with D possibly being TRBD2 (6 bases). CDR3 length equals 14 residues. Deletions cut 1 base from V and 6 bases from J, with 9 bases between. Germline CDR1 reads MNHEY; CDR2 reads SMNVEV (reference sequence). The CDR3 spells CASSLYGGSGELFF. Here the CDR3 DNA reads TGTGCCAGCAGTTTATACGGGGGATCCGGGGAGCTGTTTTTT.

The gene calls are TRBV11-2 and TRBJ2-7; possible D gene TRBD1, 5 bases. The CDR3 contains 12 residues. Germline V gene data show CDR1 as SGHAT and CDR2 as FQNNGV. Trimming took off 6 bases at V and 4 bases at J, with 10 bases between the two ends. DNA for the CDR3: TGTGCCAGCAGTCAAGACAGTTACGAGCAGTACTTC. It yields the protein CASSQDSYEQYF.

This clone was counted only a few times. Additional DNA sequences in this sample encode the identical CDR3. This chain uses TRBV7-9 with TRBJ1-5; 11 nucleotides match TRBD1. This CDR3 has 17 amino acids. Trimming took 0 bases from V and 1 from J; bases not matched to a gene: 2. CDR1 SEHNR and CDR2 FQNEAQ come from the germline V gene (reference sequence). Here the CDR3 DNA reads TGTGCCAGCAGCTTAGCCGGGACAGGGGGAAGCAATCAGCCCCAGCATTTT. This translates into CASSLAGTGGSNQPQHF.

The V and J genes are TRBV10-1 and TRBJ2-7, with 10 bases identical to TRBD2. The V and J ends lost 4 bases and 5 bases, in that order; junction bases with no gene match: 5. CDR1 and CDR2 (germline): WNHNN, SYGVQD (reference sequence). There are 14 residues in the CDR3. Written as DNA, the CDR3 is TGCGCCAGCAGTGCCAGCGGGAGGGCCCACGAGCAGTACTTC. Protein sequence: CASSASGRAHEQYF.

CDR3 in amino acids: CASSPSDRALTNEKLFF. Written as DNA, the CDR3 is TGTGCCAGTAGCCCTTCAGACAGGGCCCTAACAAATGAAAAACTGTTTTTT. The gene calls are TRBV19 and TRBJ1-4; TRBD1 matches 7 bases. Germline CDR1 and CDR2: LNHDA and SQIVND (reference sequence). This CDR3 contains 17 residues. Unmatched junction bases numbered 15, after V lost 6 bases and J lost 5 bases.

This clone was detected ten times or more. The rearrangement joins TRBV10-3 to TRBJ1-1; D gene ambiguous. In germline, CDR1 is ENHRY, CDR2 SYGVKD. V was shortened by 10 bases and J by 4 bases, with 16 bases between the two germline ends. The CDR3 is 13 amino acids. The CDR3 nucleotides are TGTGCCACCGCCACTTCAGGTCGCACTGAAGCTTTCTTT. This sequence encodes CATATSGRTEAFF.

This clone occurred a few times. This chain links TRBV15 with TRBJ1-4; D remains unclear. V was trimmed by 3 bases and J by 6 bases, leaving 14 bases between them. CDR3 length: 15 amino acids. Per germline, CDR1 LNHNV and CDR2 YYDKDF (reference sequence). This CDR3 reads CATSSGQVLDEKLFF. The CDR3 bases are TGTGCCACCAGCAGTGGGCAGGTGTTAGATGAAAAACTGTTTTTT.

This clone occurred once. The rearrangement uses TRBV27 and TRBJ2-3; TRBD1 aligns across 7 bases. The germline V gene has CDR1 MNHEY and CDR2 SMNVEV (reference sequence). Trimming took 6 bases from V and 10 from J; bases not matched to a gene: 19. CDR3 length: 16 residues. As DNA, the CDR3 is TGTGCCAGCAGGAATAGGGGGCTAAACAGGGGTCTGGCGCAGTATTTT. Protein: CASRNRGLNRGLAQYF.

V gene TRBV2 combines with J gene TRBJ2-1, with a weak D call TRBD1 (6 bases). The CDR3 sequence is 14 residues long. From germline, CDR1 is SNHLY and CDR2 FYNNEI. V lost 6 bases and J 0 bases, leaving 9 bases between the germline ends. The CDR3 coding sequence is TGTGCCAGCAGGGTCAGGGGCTCCTACAATGAGCAGTTCTTC. It codes for CASRVRGSYNEQFF.

The chain recombines TRBV6-5 with TRBJ2-7; the match to TRBD2 covers 11 bases. With V trimmed by 8 bases and J by 5 bases, 11 bases remained unmatched. Germline CDR1 is MNHEY and CDR2 is SVGAGI. The CDR3 runs 15 residues. The CDR3 loop reads CASDTRLAGGHEQYF. CDR3 DNA: TGTGCCAGCGACACCAGGCTAGCGGGAGGCCACGAGCAGTACTTC.

This sequence joins TRBV7-2 and TRBJ2-7; 7 positions match TRBD2. Germline loops: CDR1 SGHTA, CDR2 FQGNSA. The CDR3 runs to 13 residues. The ends lost 5 bases at V and 5 bases at J; junction bases unmatched: 6. This CDR3 reads CASSPGRINEQYF. The CDR3 DNA sequence: TGTGCCAGCAGCCCCGGGAGGATCAACGAGCAGTACTTC.

There are a few counts of this clone. The J gene is TRBJ1-3, the V gene TRBV7-9; D is ambiguous. The CDR3 is 13 residues long. Per the germline V gene, CDR1 is SEHNR and CDR2 is FQNEAQ (reference sequence). Trimming shortened V by 2 bases and J by 5 bases, and 7 bases separated the two germline ends. The DNA for the CDR3 is TGTGCCAGCAGCTTATCCAGTAGAAACACCATATATTTT. Its protein product is CASSLSSRNTIYF.

This clone was recorded once. The chain uses TRBV19 and TRBJ2-1; D is possibly TRBD1 (6 bases). The CDR3 sequence is 15 residues long. Germline CDR1 is LNHDA and CDR2 is SQIVND (reference sequence). The V gene lost 9 bases and the J gene lost 7 bases, with 22 bases spanning the gap. The CDR3 bases are TGTGCCAGCAACCAAGAAAGAGGGACAAGAAATGAGCAGTTCTTC. It specifies CASNQERGTRNEQFF.